In its sample, the clone carrying this T cell receptor (beta chain) was seen a few times. Its cognate antigen is unknown. This sample is drawn from a study of OX40 agonist ivuxolimab in advanced cancers. The study's findings and limits: At doses 0.1 to 3.0 mg/kg, CD4+ and CD8+ clones expanded.

On cycle 4 day 1 and cycle 7 day 1, as well as at baseline, blood was sampled. The CDR3 contains 12 residues. CDR1 and CDR2 from the germline V gene are SGHAT and FQNNGV. V gave up 5 bases and J gave up 6 bases, with 11 bases separating them. TCRdb's table, derived via immunoSEQ multiplex PCR, lists solely in-frame clones and lacks some. The data hold tens of thousands of clones, with approximately 80% observed a single time. This receptor was obtained from an adult with an advanced solid tumor such as melanoma, head and neck, liver or kidney cancer. The chain uses TRBV11-2 and TRBJ2-7, with D perhaps matching TRBD2 (5 bases). This specimen consisted of CD4+ or CD8+ T cells sorted from blood, obtained in a trial of the OX40 agonist ivuxolimab. This CDR3 reads CASSPDYLEQYF. The CDR3, as DNA: TGTGCCAGCAGCCCCGACTACCTCGAGCAGTACTTC.